The sequence of this TCR beta chain was determined in a study of T cell repertoires in cytomegalovirus infection. TCRdb analysed the reads with MiXCR anew, one entry per CDR3 protein. The sample shows about 97,000 distinct CDR3 sequences, 16% of them seen only once. Germline CDR1 SGHVS, CDR2 FQNEAQ. This CDR3 region has 14 residues. V lost 4 bases to trimming and J lost 6 bases, with 16 bases between them. This clonotype was observed many times. The sequenced sample was PBMCs. This TCR was sampled from a human donor in good health (CMV status not recorded). Some clones in this sample may be carry-over from other donors' samples. The V call is TRBV7-8, the J call TRBJ2-7; D may match TRBD1 or TRBD2 (5 bases each). In nucleotides, the CDR3 is TGTGCCAGCAGCTCCATCAGGGACGGCTTCGAGCAGTACTTC. This sequence encodes CASSSIRDGFEQYF.